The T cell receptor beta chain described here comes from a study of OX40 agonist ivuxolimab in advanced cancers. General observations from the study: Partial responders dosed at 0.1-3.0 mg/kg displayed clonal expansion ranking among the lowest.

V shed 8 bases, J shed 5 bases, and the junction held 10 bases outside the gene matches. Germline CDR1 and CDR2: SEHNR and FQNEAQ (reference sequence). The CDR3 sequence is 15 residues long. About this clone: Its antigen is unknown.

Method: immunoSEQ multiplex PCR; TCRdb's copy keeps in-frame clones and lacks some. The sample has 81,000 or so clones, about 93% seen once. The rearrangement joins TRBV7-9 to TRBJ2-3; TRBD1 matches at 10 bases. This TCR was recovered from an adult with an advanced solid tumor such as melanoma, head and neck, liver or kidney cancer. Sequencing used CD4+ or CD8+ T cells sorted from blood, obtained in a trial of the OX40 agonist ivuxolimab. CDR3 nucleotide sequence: TGTGCCAGCCACGGAGAGGGACAGGGGATAGATACGCAGTATTTT. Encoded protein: CASHGEGQGIDTQYF.